This T cell receptor beta chain was sequenced in a study of T-cell memory formation after mild COVID-19. Study-wide results and limits: A second wave expanding day 15 to 37 was CD4+-biased; contracting clones were balanced.

This clonotype occurred a few times. Its antigen is unknown. Trimming removed 1 base at V and 4 bases at J, with 13 bases between. Germline CDR1 is SGHDT and CDR2 is YYEEEE. The CDR3 extends over 15 amino acids. With constant-segment primers, 5'RACE yielded cDNA libraries of TCR alpha and TCR beta that carried sample barcodes and UMIs. TCRdb ran MiXCR on the 5' RACE reads and lists one entry per CDR3 protein. The sample shows some 190,000 distinct CDR3 sequences, more than 15% of them seen only once. The specimen was PBMCs or a T cell subset sorted from them (not recorded which). This sequence was found in an adult woman who had mild COVID-19 (a few samples of this study predate the infection). Cell type and time point are not known. This sequence joins TRBV5-6 and TRBJ2-3; perhaps TRBD2 as D (5 bases). DNA of the CDR3: TGTGCCAGCAGCTTGTATACGGGGAGATCAGATACGCAGTATTTT. This gives the protein CASSLYTGRSDTQYF. The full variable domain, its missing parts supplied by reference TRBV5-6 and TRBJ2-3, is DAGVTQSPTHLIKTRGQQVTLRCSPKSGHDTVSWYQQALGQGPQFIFQYYEEEERQRGNFPDRFSGHQFPNYSSELNVNALLLGDSALYLCASSLYTGRSDTQYFGPGTRLTVL.